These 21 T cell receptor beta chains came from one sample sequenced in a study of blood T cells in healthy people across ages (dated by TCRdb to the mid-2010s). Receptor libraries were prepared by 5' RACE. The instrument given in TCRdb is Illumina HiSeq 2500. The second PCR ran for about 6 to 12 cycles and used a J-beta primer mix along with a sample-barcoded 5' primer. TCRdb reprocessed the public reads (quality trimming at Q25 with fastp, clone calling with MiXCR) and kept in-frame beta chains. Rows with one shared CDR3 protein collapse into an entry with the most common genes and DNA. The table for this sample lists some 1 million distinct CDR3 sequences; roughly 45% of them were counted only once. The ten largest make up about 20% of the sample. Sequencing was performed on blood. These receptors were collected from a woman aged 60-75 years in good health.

CDR3: CASRPTPTRARGEQYF. The DNA of the CDR3 is TGTGCCAGCAGGCCTACCCCAACTCGGGCTAGAGGCGAGCAGTACTTC. This chain joins TRBV6-1 and TRBJ2-7; D gene uncertain. The CDR3 extends over 16 amino acids. Germline CDR1 MNHNS, CDR2 SASEGT. V lost 6 bases, J lost 6 bases, and 24 bases lay in between.

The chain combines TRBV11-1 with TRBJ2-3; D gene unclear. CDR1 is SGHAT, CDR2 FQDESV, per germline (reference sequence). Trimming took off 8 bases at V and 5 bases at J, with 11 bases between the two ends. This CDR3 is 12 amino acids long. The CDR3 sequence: CASAQTGDTQYF. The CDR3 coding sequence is TGTGCCAGCGCCCAGACGGGAGATACGCAGTATTTT.

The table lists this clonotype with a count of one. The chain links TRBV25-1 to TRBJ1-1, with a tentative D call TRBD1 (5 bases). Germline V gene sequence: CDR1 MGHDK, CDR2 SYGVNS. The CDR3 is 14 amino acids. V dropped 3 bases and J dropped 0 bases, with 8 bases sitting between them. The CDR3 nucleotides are TGTGCCAGCAGTGATGCAGGGTTGAACACTGAAGCTTTCTTT. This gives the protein CASSDAGLNTEAFF.

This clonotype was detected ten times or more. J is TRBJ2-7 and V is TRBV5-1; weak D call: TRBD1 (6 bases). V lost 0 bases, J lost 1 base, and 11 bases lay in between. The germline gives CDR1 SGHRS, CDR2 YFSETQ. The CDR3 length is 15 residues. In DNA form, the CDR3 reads TGCGCCAGCAGCTTGGTCGTAGGACAGTCCTACGAGCAGTACTTC. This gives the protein CASSLVVGQSYEQYF.

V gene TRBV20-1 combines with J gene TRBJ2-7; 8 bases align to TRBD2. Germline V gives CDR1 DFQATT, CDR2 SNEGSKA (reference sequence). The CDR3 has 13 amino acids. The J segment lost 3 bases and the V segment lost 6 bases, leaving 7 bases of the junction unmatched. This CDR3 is CSARALAGYEQYF. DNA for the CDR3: TGCAGTGCCCGGGCCCTAGCGGGCTACGAGCAGTACTTC.

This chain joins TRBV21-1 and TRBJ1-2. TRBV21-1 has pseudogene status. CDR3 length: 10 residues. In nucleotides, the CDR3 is TGTGCCAGCAGCAAAAGGGTGAACACCTTC. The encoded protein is CASSKRVNTF.

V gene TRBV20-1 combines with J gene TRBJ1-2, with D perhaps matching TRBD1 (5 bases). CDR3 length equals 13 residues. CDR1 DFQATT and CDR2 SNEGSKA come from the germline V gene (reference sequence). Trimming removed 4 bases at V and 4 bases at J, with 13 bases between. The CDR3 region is CSANGDPPYGYTF. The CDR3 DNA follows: TGCAGTGCTAATGGGGACCCGCCCTATGGCTACACCTTC.

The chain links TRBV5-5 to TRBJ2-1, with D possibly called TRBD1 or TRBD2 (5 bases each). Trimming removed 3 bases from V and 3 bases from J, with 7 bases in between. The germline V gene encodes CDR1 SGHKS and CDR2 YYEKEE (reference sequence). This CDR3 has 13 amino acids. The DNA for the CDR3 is TGTGCCAGCAGCTGGGGGAACTACAATGAGCAGTTCTTC. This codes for CASSWGNYNEQFF. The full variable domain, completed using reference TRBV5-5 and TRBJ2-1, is DAGVTQSPTHLIKTRGQQVTLRCSPISGHKSVSWYQQVLGQGPQFIFQYYEKEERGRGNFPDRFSARQFPNYSSELNVNALLLGDSALYLCASSWGNYNEQFFGPGTRLTVL.

The CDR3 coding sequence is TGTGCCAGCAGTTACCCGGACAGCTATGGCTACACCTTC. Its protein product is CASSYPDSYGYTF. The V call is TRBV6-5, the J call TRBJ1-2, with D perhaps matching TRBD1 (6 bases). V lost 2 bases and J 4 bases, leaving 8 bases between the germline ends. Germline lookup yields CDR1 MNHEY and CDR2 SVGAGI. The length of the CDR3 is 13 residues.

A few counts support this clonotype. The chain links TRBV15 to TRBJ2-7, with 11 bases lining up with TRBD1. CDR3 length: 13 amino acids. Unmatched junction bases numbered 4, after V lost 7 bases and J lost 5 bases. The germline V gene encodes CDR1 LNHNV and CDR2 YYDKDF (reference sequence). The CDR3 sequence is CATTGQGAHEQYF. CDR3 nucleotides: TGTGCCACCACCGGACAGGGGGCTCACGAGCAGTACTTC.

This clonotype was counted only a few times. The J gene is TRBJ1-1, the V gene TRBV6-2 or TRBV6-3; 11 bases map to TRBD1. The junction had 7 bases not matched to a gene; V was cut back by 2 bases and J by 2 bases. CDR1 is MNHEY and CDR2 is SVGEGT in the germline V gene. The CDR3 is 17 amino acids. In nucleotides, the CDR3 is TGTGCCAGCAGTTACGGGACAGGGGGATCGGTTAACACTGAAGCTTTCTTT. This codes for CASSYGTGGSVNTEAFF.

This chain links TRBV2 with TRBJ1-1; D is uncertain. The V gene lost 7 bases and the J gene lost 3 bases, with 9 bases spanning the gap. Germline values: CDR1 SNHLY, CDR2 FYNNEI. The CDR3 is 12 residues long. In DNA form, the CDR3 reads TGTGCCAGCAAATCTCCTGACACTGAAGCTTTCTTT. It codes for CASKSPDTEAFF.

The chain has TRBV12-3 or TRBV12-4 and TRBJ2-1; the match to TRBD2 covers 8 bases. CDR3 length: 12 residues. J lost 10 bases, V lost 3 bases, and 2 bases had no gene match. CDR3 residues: CASSFTGGEQFF. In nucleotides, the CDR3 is TGTGCCAGCAGTTTTACGGGAGGGGAGCAGTTCTTC.

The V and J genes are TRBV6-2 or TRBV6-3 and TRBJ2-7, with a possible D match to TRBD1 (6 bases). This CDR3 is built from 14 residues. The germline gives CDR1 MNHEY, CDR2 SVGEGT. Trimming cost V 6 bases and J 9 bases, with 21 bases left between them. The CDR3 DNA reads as TGTGCCAGCAGATTCCAGGGGCTGGGTCCTGGGCAGTACTTC. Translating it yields CASRFQGLGPGQYF.

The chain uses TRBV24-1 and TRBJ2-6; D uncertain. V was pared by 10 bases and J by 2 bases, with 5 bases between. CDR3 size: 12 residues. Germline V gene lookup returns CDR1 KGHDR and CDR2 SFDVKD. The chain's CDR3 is CATDPGANVLTF. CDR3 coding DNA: TGTGCCACAGACCCTGGGGCCAACGTCCTGACTTTC.

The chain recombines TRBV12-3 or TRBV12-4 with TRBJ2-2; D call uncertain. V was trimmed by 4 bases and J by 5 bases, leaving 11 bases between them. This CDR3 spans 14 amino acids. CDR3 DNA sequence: TGTGCCAGCAGTTGGCTAGGCCTGACCGGGGAGCTGTTTTTT. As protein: CASSWLGLTGELFF.

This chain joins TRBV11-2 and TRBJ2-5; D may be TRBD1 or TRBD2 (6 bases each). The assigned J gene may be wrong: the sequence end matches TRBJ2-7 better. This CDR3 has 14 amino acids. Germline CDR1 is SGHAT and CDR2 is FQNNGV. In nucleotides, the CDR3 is TGTGCCAGCAGCCCCCTCAGGGGAGGAGGCGAGCAGTACTTC. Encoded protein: CASSPLRGGGEQYF.

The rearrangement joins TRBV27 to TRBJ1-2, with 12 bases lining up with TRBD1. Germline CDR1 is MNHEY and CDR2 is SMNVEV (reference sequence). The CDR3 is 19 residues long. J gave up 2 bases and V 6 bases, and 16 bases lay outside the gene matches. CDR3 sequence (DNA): TGTGCCAGCAGCCGACAAAACCGGGACAGGGGGCCTCGGAACTATGGCTACACCTTC. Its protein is CASSRQNRDRGPRNYGYTF.

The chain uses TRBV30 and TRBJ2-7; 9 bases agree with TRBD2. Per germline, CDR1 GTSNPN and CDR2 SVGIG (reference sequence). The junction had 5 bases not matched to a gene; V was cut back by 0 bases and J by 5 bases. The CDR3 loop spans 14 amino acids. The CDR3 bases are TGTGCCTGGAGTGTATTAGCGGGAGTGGACGAGCAGTACTTC. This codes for CAWSVLAGVDEQYF.

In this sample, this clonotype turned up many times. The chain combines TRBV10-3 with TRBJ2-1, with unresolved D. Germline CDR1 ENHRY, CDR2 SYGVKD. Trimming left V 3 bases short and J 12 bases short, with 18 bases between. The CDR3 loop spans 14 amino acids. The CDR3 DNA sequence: TGTGCCATCAGTGAAAACTCAGGTGCAGAGGTGCAGTTCTTC. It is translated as CAISENSGAEVQFF.

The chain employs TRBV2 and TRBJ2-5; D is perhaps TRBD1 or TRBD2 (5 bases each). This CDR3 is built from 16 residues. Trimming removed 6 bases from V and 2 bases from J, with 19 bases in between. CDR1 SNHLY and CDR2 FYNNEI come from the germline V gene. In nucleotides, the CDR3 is TGTGCCAGCAGGAAAGGCCAGGTCTGGGGGCAAGAGACCCAGTACTTC. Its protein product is CASRKGQVWGQETQYF.